What follows is one T cell receptor beta chain and its context. Its antigen is as yet unknown. The data stem from a study of cytomegalovirus exposure and HLA in healthy donors. General observations from the study: According to a later analysis, TCR clusters from the first cohort tended to co-occur in the 120 or so validation repertoires.

This table comes from immunoSEQ multiplex PCR, and its TCRdb copy is limited to in-frame clones, with some not included. The sample shows about 110,000 clones, around 85% of them seen only once. Germline V gene data show CDR1 as MNHNS and CDR2 as SASEGT. The CDR3 is 13 residues long. V was pared by 6 bases and J by 1 base, with 9 bases between. Input material: PBMCs. J is TRBJ1-1 and V is TRBV6-1, with D perhaps matching TRBD1 (5 bases). This TCR derives from a woman between 18 and 29 years old in good health and CMV-seronegative. In nucleotides, the CDR3 is TGTGCCAGCAGAGGGGCCCAGAACACTGAAGCTTTCTTT. Translated, it gives CASRGAQNTEAFF.